The rows below give T cell receptor beta chains drawn from one sample of a study of tumor-infiltrating lymphocytes in primary liver carcinoma. TCRdb re-called the multiplex PCR reads with MiXCR, one entry per CDR3 protein. The table has approximately 300,000 distinct CDR3 sequences, roughly two thirds seen once. The sample comprised peripheral blood. Every receptor here comes from a man aged 35-49 years with primary liver carcinoma and hepatitis B virus infection. The CDR3 runs from the conserved cysteine through the conserved F or W. A D gene is named only where the DNA matches it firmly. Clone size, where shown, is once, few, many, or a class for clones that have expanded.

V	D	length	size	J	CDR3	DNA
TRBV19	-	14	-	TRBJ1-5	CANSIWGFNQPQHF	TGTGCCAATAGTATCTGGGGTTTTAACCAGCCCCAGCATTTT
TRBV24-1	-	14	few	TRBJ2-7	CATSVETVSYEQYF	TGTGCCACCAGTGTTGAGACAGTTTCCTACGAGCAGTACTTC
TRBV20-1	TRBD1	15	-	TRBJ1-2	CSAINPGQGASGYTF	TGCAGTGCTATTAATCCGGGACAGGGGGCGAGTGGCTACACCTTC
TRBV4-2	TRBD2	16	once	TRBJ2-1	CASSREAGRSYNEQFF	TGTGCCAGCAGCCGGGAGGCCGGGAGGTCGTACAATGAGCAATTCTTC
TRBV4-3	-	11	-	TRBJ2-1	CTSSQGREQFF	TGCACCAGCAGCCAAGGGAGGGAGCAGTTCTTC
TRBV6-6	TRBD2	14	-	TRBJ2-3	CASNRAGVGDTQYF	TGTGCCAGCAACCGAGCGGGAGTAGGGGATACACAGTATTTT
TRBV7-9	TRBD1	15	few	TRBJ1-5	CASSGTGRGNQPQHF	TGTGCCAGCAGCGGGACAGGACGGGGCAATCAGCCCCAGCATTTT
TRBV29-1	-	12	many	TRBJ1-5	CSVQIAGQPQHF	TGCAGCGTTCAAATTGCGGGTCAGCCCCAGCATTTT
TRBV11-2	-	14	medium-sized	TRBJ1-1	CASGLTSVNTEAFF	TGTGCCAGCGGGTTGACAAGCGTGAACACTGAAGCTTTCTTT
TRBV7-9	-	14	-	TRBJ2-5	CASRLGDISATQYF	TGTGCCAGCAGACTGGGAGATATATCGGCAACCCAGTACTTC
TRBV11-1	TRBD2	14	-	TRBJ2-3	CASSPTGGEDTQYF	TGTGCCAGCAGCCCAACGGGAGGAGAAGATACGCAGTATTTT
TRBV7-9	-	15	-	TRBJ2-2	CASSLDRSIVGELFF	TGTGCCAGCAGCTTAGACCGTTCTATAGTAGGGGAGCTGTTTTTT
TRBV6-2/TRBV6-3	-	14	-	TRBJ1-5	CASSPLRHAQPQHF	TGTGCCAGCAGCCCACTTCGACATGCCCAGCCCCAGCATTTT
TRBV24-1	-	9	-	TRBJ1-1	CAARIRTFF	TGTGCCGCCAGGATTAGAACTTTCTTT
TRBV7-9	-	15	once	TRBJ2-7	CASSLAAPPSYEQYF	TGTGCCAGCAGTTTAGCGGCTCCACCGAGCTACGAGCAGTACTTC
TRBV11-1	TRBD2	13	-	TRBJ2-7	CANSPGLDYEQYF	TGTGCCAACAGCCCTGGACTAGACTACGAGCAATACTTC
TRBV30	-	12	few	TRBJ1-2	CAWHGLGLGYTF	TGTGCCTGGCATGGGCTGGGATTGGGCTACACCTTC
TRBV12-3/TRBV12-4	TRBD2	14	-	TRBJ2-7	CTCRMTSGGYEQYF	TGTACCTGCAGGATGACTAGCGGGGGTTACGAGCAGTACTTC
TRBV4-1	-	15	-	TRBJ1-5	CASGQEDIINQPQHF	TGCGCCAGCGGCCAAGAGGACATTATTAATCAGCCCCAGCATTTT
TRBV10-3	-	14	-	TRBJ1-2	CTISQTGDNYGYTF	TGTACCATCAGTCAGACAGGTGACAACTATGGCTACACCTTC
TRBV6-1	TRBD2	13	many	TRBJ2-1	CASSAGLANEQFF	TGTGCCAGCTCGGCGGGACTAGCCAATGAGCAGTTCTTC
TRBV11-2	TRBD2	17	-	TRBJ2-6	CVSTSLAVLSGANILTF	TGTGTCAGCACCTCACTAGCGGTTCTCTCTGGGGCCAACATCCTGACTTTC
TRBV28	-	14	few	TRBJ1-2	CASSIWGGNYGYTF	TGTGCCAGCAGTATATGGGGCGGGAACTATGGCTACACCTTC
TRBV7-3	TRBD2	16	-	TRBJ2-1	CASSPRRVAGYNEQFF	TGTGCCAGCAGCCCCCGGAGAGTAGCGGGATACAATGAGCAGTTCTTC
TRBV6-2/TRBV6-3	-	13	-	TRBJ2-7	CASNSSRRREQYF	TGTGCCAGCAATTCTAGCAGGAGACGCGAGCAGTACTTC
TRBV28	-	15	few	TRBJ2-1	CASMILGSSYNEQFF	TGTGCCAGCATGATCTTGGGGAGCTCCTACAATGAGCAGTTCTTC
TRBV11-3	-	17	-	TRBJ1-1	CTSSPRGSITQGTEAFF	TGTACTAGCAGCCCACGGGGGTCGATCACCCAAGGCACTGAAGCTTTCTTT
TRBV6-5	-	14	many	TRBJ2-6	CASSLESGANVLTF	TGTGCCAGCAGTTTAGAGTCTGGGGCCAACGTCCTGACTTTC
TRBV6-6	-	13	once	TRBJ2-5	CACSYAGMETQYF	TGTGCCTGCAGTTACGCGGGAATGGAGACCCAGTACTTC
TRBV5-4	TRBD2	16	-	TRBJ2-2	CASNLAASGRTGELFF	TGTGCCAGCAACTTGGCGGCTAGCGGGAGGACCGGGGAGCTGTTTTTT
TRBV6-5	TRBD1	15	-	TRBJ2-1	CASSSGGQGYNEQFF	TGTGCCAGCAGTAGCGGGGGACAGGGGTACAACGAGCAGTTCTTC
TRBV12-3/TRBV12-4	TRBD2	17	few	TRBJ2-2	CVSTSGAVAGVGGELFF	TGTGTCAGCACCTCTGGGGCGGTAGCGGGAGTCGGCGGGGAGCTGTTTTTT
TRBV30	TRBD1	17	few	TRBJ1-5	CAWSPYFGTGDNQPQHF	TGTGCCTGGAGCCCATATTTTGGGACAGGGGACAATCAGCCCCAGCATTTT
TRBV7-9	TRBD1	14	-	TRBJ2-7	CASSLRDRGHEQYF	TGTGCCAGCAGCTTGCGGGACAGGGGTCACGAGCAGTACTTC
TRBV5-1	-	15	few	TRBJ2-3	CASSYLAGYTDTQYF	TGCGCCAGCAGCTACTTGGCGGGATATACAGATACGCAGTATTTT
TRBV11-1	-	15	-	TRBJ2-3	CVSSREDRGTDTQYF	TGTGTCAGCAGCAGAGAAGATAGGGGAACAGATACGCAGTATTTT
TRBV10-2	-	14	once	TRBJ2-7	CTSSESLWGGEQYF	TGCACCAGCAGTGAGTCCCTCTGGGGAGGCGAACAGTACTTC
TRBV6-5	TRBD2	14	many	TRBJ2-1	CASSYGLASLEQFF	TGTGCCAGCAGTTACGGACTAGCGTCCCTTGAGCAGTTCTTC
TRBV5-1	-	16	few	TRBJ1-3	CASSLDSRVSGNTIYF	TGCGCCAGCAGCTTGGACAGCCGCGTCTCTGGAAACACCATATATTTT
TRBV5-4	-	13	few	TRBJ2-5	CASSPREQETQYF	TGTGCCAGCAGCCCCCGGGAGCAAGAGACCCAGTACTTC
TRBV6-6	-	16	-	TRBJ1-1	CASSYRLPSINTEAFF	TGTGCCAGCAGTTACAGGCTCCCCAGCATAAACACTGAAGCTTTCTTT
TRBV30	TRBD1	13	once	TRBJ1-5	CAWIGGAGQPQHF	TGTGCCTGGATAGGGGGCGCGGGTCAGCCCCAGCATTTT